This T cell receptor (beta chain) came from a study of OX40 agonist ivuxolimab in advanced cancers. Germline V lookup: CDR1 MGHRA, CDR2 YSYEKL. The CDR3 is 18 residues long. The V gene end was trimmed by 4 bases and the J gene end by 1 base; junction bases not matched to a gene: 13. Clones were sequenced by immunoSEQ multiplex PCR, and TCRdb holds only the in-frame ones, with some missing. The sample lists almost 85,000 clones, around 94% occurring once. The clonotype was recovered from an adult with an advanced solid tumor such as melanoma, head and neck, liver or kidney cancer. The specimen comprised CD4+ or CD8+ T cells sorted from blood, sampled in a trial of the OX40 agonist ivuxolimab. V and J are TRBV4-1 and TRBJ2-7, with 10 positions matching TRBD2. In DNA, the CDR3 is TGCGCCAGCAGCCCAGCCCCATTAGCGGGAGGAATGTCCTACGAGCAGTACTTC. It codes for CASSPAPLAGGMSYEQYF.